This T cell receptor beta chain is drawn from a study of identical twins listed by TCRdb under 2016. Study-level background: TCR alpha and beta repertoires from monozygotic twins, unrelated adults of various ages and cord blood were deep-sequenced to test whether fetal clonotypes persist. Replicate twin experiments were performed at different times using different library preparation protocols to rule out contamination. The study at large found these results: Compared with coincidental sharing between unrelated individuals, an excess of low generation-probability sequences was observed among out-of-frame TCR alpha sequences shared between twins. Abundant cord blood beta clonotypes had fewer insertions, young adult naive repertoires showed a similar but weaker trend, and memory repertoires showed no such trend. Zero-insertion analyses could be partly confounded by invariant T cells such as MAIT and iNKT, though diverse VJ usage argued against such confounding for most clonotypes. Because the same donors could not be followed over many years, the conclusions relied on cross-sectional statistical analysis. Recombination models systematically underestimated out-of-frame TCR alpha sharing in monozygotic twins but agreed with sharing between unrelated individuals. In beta out-of-frame sequences, excess twin sharing was weaker, because having fewer shared sequences lowered the signal-to-noise ratio.

From cysteine to phenylalanine, the CDR3 is 16 amino acids long. Only the CDR3 DNA stays, 48 bases, in frame from base 1. V and J are trimmed by 2 bases and 2 bases, and the gene matches miss 7 bases of the junction. Based on the germline V gene, the CDR1 and CDR2 sequences are MNHEY and SVGAGI. Every donor was a healthy Caucasian. The twin cohort consisted of three pairs of female monozygotic twins, all aged about 18 to 30 years. Peripheral blood mononuclear cells were the source from which RNA for the TCR libraries was isolated. The method behind the library was 5' RACE. The listed sequencing device is Illumina HiSeq 2000. A universal primer binding site was added through template switching, and the final cDNA carried a unique molecular identifier so that TCR cDNA molecules could be counted accurately. First-strand cDNA for TCR alpha and beta chains was synthesized from specific primers in the conserved constant-segment region. To control for contamination, every cDNA library carried two barcodes: a SMART-Mk sample barcode plus Illumina barcodes. TruSeq adapter sequences, together with Illumina sample barcodes, were added in two successive PCR steps. Sequencing of the TCR alpha and beta cDNA libraries was done on the Illumina HiSeq platform using custom primers. On the study's bioinformatics: MiGEC processed the raw reads to extract unique molecular identifiers, while MiXCR was used to determine the CDR3 positions. Recombination models were inferred per individual with the repgenHMM and IGoR tools using an EM algorithm. The analysis of shared clonotypes was done with the tcR package in R, with sharing normalized by the product of cloneset sizes. To study raw recombination without the effects of thymic and clonal selection, out-of-frame nonproductive sequences were analyzed. The raw public reads went through TCRdb reprocessing: fastp at Q25, MiXCR clone calling, in-frame beta chains kept. Records with the same CDR3 protein are collapsed into one entry carrying the most frequent genes and DNA. TCRdb, rather than the study authors, made the V and J calls. The sample profile shows about 810,000 distinct CDR3 sequences; over 9% of them were found once. The ten largest clones capture about 1.6% of the sample.

This clonotype was recorded a few times. No cognate antigen has been identified for it. The sample holds no much larger clone one base away, and base qualities are not on file. The sample also formed part of further work on yellow fever vaccine responses in identical twins. Looking at the second paper: According to the authors, in identical twins the way T cells responded to vaccination appeared partly convergent and partly personalized. In the study, vaccine-responding T cell clones were precisely tracked in identical twins.

The specimen was PBMCs. The sequence links TRBV6-5 to TRBJ1-1; 8 bases in the middle match TRBD1. The sequence was obtained from a woman aged 18-35 years in good health. The CDR3 here reads CASSYGQGWGNTEAFF. The nucleotides are TGTGCCAGCAGTTACGGACAGGGATGGGGTAACACTGAAGCTTTCTTT.